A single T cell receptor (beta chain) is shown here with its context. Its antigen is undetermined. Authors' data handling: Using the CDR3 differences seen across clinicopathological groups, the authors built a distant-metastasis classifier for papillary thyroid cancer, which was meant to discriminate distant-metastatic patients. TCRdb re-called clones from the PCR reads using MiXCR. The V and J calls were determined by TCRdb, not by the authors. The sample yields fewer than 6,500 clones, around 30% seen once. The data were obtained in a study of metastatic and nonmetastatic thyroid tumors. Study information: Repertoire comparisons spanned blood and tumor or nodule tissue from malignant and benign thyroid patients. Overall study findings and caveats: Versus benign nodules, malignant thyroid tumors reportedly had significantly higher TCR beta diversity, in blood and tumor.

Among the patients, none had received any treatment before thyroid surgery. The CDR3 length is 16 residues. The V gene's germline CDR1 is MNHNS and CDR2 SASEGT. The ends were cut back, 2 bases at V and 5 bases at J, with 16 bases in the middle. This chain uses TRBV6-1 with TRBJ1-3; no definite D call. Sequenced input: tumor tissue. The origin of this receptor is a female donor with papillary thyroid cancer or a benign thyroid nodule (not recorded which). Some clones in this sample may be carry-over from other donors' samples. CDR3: CASSESGRTRRNTIYF. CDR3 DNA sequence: TGTGCCAGCAGTGAATCTGGCAGGACGAGGAGAAACACCATATATTTT.